Below are 20 T cell receptor beta chains sequenced from a single sample in a study of T-cell reconstitution after alpha-beta-depleted transplantation in children. Researchers prepared the TCRbeta library using unique molecular identifiers, the study reports. TCRdb re-analysed the PCR reads in MiXCR, keeping a single row per CDR3 protein. The table lists about 460,000 distinct CDR3 sequences, roughly 10% of them singletons. The source was PBMCs, collected before TCRalphabeta/CD19-depleted stem cell transplant. Source of these receptors: a child aged 2 to 15 with inherited bone marrow failure, due to receive a stem cell transplant.

The chain recombines TRBV7-2 with TRBJ2-7, with a weak D call TRBD2 (6 bases). The V gene lost 1 base and the J gene lost 1 base, with 11 bases spanning the gap. CDR1 SGHTA and CDR2 FQGNSA come from the germline V gene. The CDR3 spans 15 residues. CDR3 DNA sequence: TGTGCCAGCAGCTTAGATACTAGCCCTTCCTACGAGCAGTACTTC. This translates into CASSLDTSPSYEQYF.

There are many counts of this clonotype. The chain carries TRBV11-2 and TRBJ2-3; D gene uncertain. Germline V gene lookup returns CDR1 SGHAT and CDR2 FQNNGV. The CDR3 extends over 14 amino acids. V lost 1 base, J lost 3 bases, and 8 bases lay in between. CDR3 residues: CASSLAGFTDTQYF. DNA of the CDR3: TGTGCCAGCAGCTTAGCCGGTTTTACAGATACGCAGTATTTT.

Worth noting for this clonotype: Since a much larger clone is just one base distant, this may be a read error. The CDR3 nucleotides read TGTGCCAGCGGGGGAGTGGACTATCGCTACACCTTC. Encoded protein: CASGGVDYRYTF. This chain uses TRBV27 with TRBJ1-2; possible D gene TRBD1, 5 bases. The CDR3 runs 12 residues. Germline V CDR1 and CDR2: MNHEY, SMNVEV (reference sequence).

This clonotype was seen ten or more times. The chain is built from TRBV12-3 or TRBV12-4 and TRBJ2-7, with 7 positions matching TRBD2. Unmatched junction bases numbered 3, after V lost 4 bases and J lost 3 bases. This CDR3 spans 13 amino acids. The CDR3 DNA reads as TGTGCCAGCAGTTGGCGGGAGCACTACGAGCAGTACTTC. It yields the protein CASSWREHYEQYF.

This clonotype was seen more than once but under ten times. This rearrangement joins TRBV4-3 to TRBJ2-4; 8 bases are shared with TRBD1. J gave up 3 bases and V 0 bases, and 10 bases lay outside the gene matches. The CDR3 covers 18 residues. Germline loops: CDR1 LGHNA, CDR2 YSLEER. CDR3 DNA sequence: TGCGCCAGCAGCCAAGACCGCACAGGGGGTAACGTCAAAAACATTCAGTACTTC. It yields the protein CASSQDRTGGNVKNIQYF.

This clonotype showed up many times. CDR3 DNA: TGCGCCAGCAGCCCGGGGGTGAGAGCGGGACCCCATCATGAGCAGTTCTTC. This codes for CASSPGVRAGPHHEQFF. The gene calls are TRBV5-1 and TRBJ2-1, with 7 bases fitting TRBD2. Trimming at V came to 4 bases and at J to 8 bases, leaving 18 bases not matched to a gene. The CDR3 totals 17 residues. Germline V CDR1 and CDR2: SGHRS, YFSETQ.

This clonotype appeared many times. This chain uses TRBV9 with TRBJ2-1, with D possibly matching TRBD2 (5 bases). Looked up from germline, CDR1 is SGDLS and CDR2 is YYNGEE. This CDR3 region has 15 residues. The ends were cut back, 2 bases at V and 3 bases at J, with 12 bases in the middle. The CDR3: CASSVEWTLYNEQFF. DNA for the CDR3: TGTGCCAGCAGCGTCGAATGGACTCTCTACAATGAGCAGTTCTTC.

This clonotype was observed at least ten times. V is TRBV7-9 and J is TRBJ2-2; 8 bases match TRBD2. CDR3 size: 16 residues. After removal of 5 bases from V and 2 bases from J, the junction contained 7 bases not matched to a gene. Germline V CDR1 and CDR2: SEHNR, FQNEAQ (reference sequence). CDR3 sequence (DNA): TGTGCCAGCAGCCCGACCAGCGGGAGAAACACCGGGGAGCTGTTTTTT. Its protein is CASSPTSGRNTGELFF.

There are many counts of this clonotype. This sequence joins TRBV29-1 and TRBJ1-4; D perhaps matches TRBD1 (5 bases). The V gene lost 5 bases and the J gene lost 4 bases, with 14 bases spanning the gap. In germline, CDR1 is SQVTM, CDR2 ANQGSEA. This CDR3 spans 14 amino acids. CDR3 sequence reads: CSVWGGRGNEKLFF. The CDR3 bases are TGCAGCGTTTGGGGCGGTCGCGGTAATGAAAAACTGTTTTTT.

This clonotype was counted ten times or more. This chain joins TRBV9 and TRBJ2-1; no clear D. CDR1 is SGDLS and CDR2 is YYNGEE in the germline V gene. The V end was cut by 4 bases, the J end by 8 bases, with 10 bases between. The CDR3 has 12 residues. CDR3: CASSPPSDEQFF. DNA of the CDR3: TGTGCCAGCAGCCCCCCGTCGGATGAGCAGTTCTTC.

This clonotype was counted at least ten times. The chain uses TRBV7-9 and TRBJ2-3, with unresolved D. CDR1 is SEHNR and CDR2 is FQNEAQ in the germline V gene (reference sequence). Trimming took 7 bases from V and 4 from J, leaving 21 bases between them. This CDR3 spans 16 amino acids. CDR3 in DNA: TGTGCCAGCACCCTTAAACGGGTCGGAGTGCCAGATACGCAGTATTTT. It specifies CASTLKRVGVPDTQYF.

This clonotype was detected many times. This chain links TRBV7-9 with TRBJ2-7, with a weak D call TRBD1 (6 bases). Trimming cost V 7 bases and J 2 bases, with 15 bases left between them. Germline V lookup: CDR1 SEHNR, CDR2 FQNEAQ (reference sequence). The CDR3 contains 14 residues. The CDR3 nucleotides are TGTGCCAGCACCCAAATAGGACAGCCCTACGAGCAGTACTTC. The encoded protein is CASTQIGQPYEQYF.

The table lists this clonotype with many counts. The V call is TRBV7-2, the J call TRBJ1-2, with 8 bases that match TRBD1. The CDR3 sequence is 14 residues long. The junction had 10 bases not matched to a gene; V was cut back by 7 bases and J by 6 bases. Germline assignment: CDR1 SGHTA and CDR2 FQGNSA. The CDR3 sequence: CASIPDRGGNGYTF. CDR3 sequence (DNA): TGTGCCAGCATCCCAGACAGGGGAGGGAATGGCTACACCTTC.

This clonotype has a count of ten or more. This chain links TRBV29-1 with TRBJ1-2; no firm D call. V was pared by 3 bases and J by 2 bases, with 7 bases between. Germline CDR1 is SQVTM and CDR2 is ANQGSEA. CDR3 length: 12 residues. The DNA for the CDR3 is TGCAGCGTTGATGTCACGAACTATGGCTACACCTTC. This encodes CSVDVTNYGYTF. Complete variable domain (other parts from reference TRBV29-1 and TRBJ1-2): SAVISQKPSRDICQRGTSLTIQCQVDSQVTMMFWYRQQPGQSLTLIATANQGSEATYESGFVIDKFPISRPNLTFSTLTVSNMSPEDSSIYLCSVDVTNYGYTFGSGTRLTVV.

The sample holds many counts of this clonotype. The rearrangement uses TRBV5-1 and TRBJ1-2; 8 bases line up with TRBD1. Germline values: CDR1 SGHRS, CDR2 YFSETQ. Unmatched junction bases numbered 8, after V lost 3 bases and J lost 10 bases. The CDR3 runs to 13 residues. The CDR3 spells CASSSDREGVYTF. For the CDR3, the DNA is TGCGCCAGCAGCTCGGACAGGGAAGGAGTCTACACCTTC. The full variable domain, with the rest looked up from reference TRBV5-1 and TRBJ1-2, is KAGVTQTPRYLIKTRGQQVTLSCSPISGHRSVSWYQQTPGQGLQFLFEYFSETQRNKGNFPGRFSGRQFSNSRSEMNVSTLELGDSALYLCASSSDREGVYTFGSGTRLTVV.

This clonotype was seen at least ten times. The J gene is TRBJ2-3, the V gene TRBV10-3, with D perhaps being TRBD1 or TRBD2 (5 bases each). CDR3 size: 15 residues. Trimming took 7 bases from V and 2 from J, leaving 16 bases between them. Germline CDR1 is ENHRY and CDR2 is SYGVKD. The CDR3 nucleotides are TGTGCCATCATTGGGGCGGGCCTTTCCACAGATACGCAGTATTTT. This sequence encodes CAIIGAGLSTDTQYF.

The chain combines TRBV28 with TRBJ2-1, with 15 bases lining up with TRBD2. The CDR3 spans 17 residues. Germline V gene data show CDR1 as MDHEN and CDR2 as SYDVKM. Trimming at V came to 7 bases and at J to 1 base, leaving 5 bases not matched to a gene. The CDR3 region is CASIGTSGRRSYNEQFF. CDR3 in DNA: TGTGCCAGCATCGGGACTAGCGGGAGGAGGTCCTACAATGAGCAGTTCTTC.

This clonotype was seen ten or more times. V gene TRBV12-3 or TRBV12-4 combines with J gene TRBJ2-2; 15 bases match TRBD2. J was trimmed by 0 bases and V by 5 bases; bases with no gene match: 4. The CDR3 totals 18 residues. CDR3 nucleotide sequence: TGTGCCAGCAGTCCCCGGACTAGCGGGAGGGCGAACACCGGGGAGCTGTTTTTT. This gives the protein CASSPRTSGRANTGELFF.

This clonotype has ten or more counts. V gene TRBV28 combines with J gene TRBJ2-1; TRBD2 agrees at 10 bases. The CDR3 runs 16 residues. Trimming cost V 5 bases and J 4 bases; bases outside gene matches: 8. Germline CDR1 reads MDHEN; CDR2 reads SYDVKM. The DNA for the CDR3 is TGTGCCAGCAGTCTTCTTCTAGCGGGGGAATACAATGAGCAGTTCTTC. This codes for CASSLLLAGEYNEQFF.

This clonotype was seen a handful of times. The genes are TRBV7-9 and TRBJ2-7; 14 bases match TRBD2. The germline V gene has CDR1 SEHNR and CDR2 FQNEAQ (reference sequence). J lost 4 bases, V lost 5 bases, and 4 bases had no gene match. The CDR3 consists of 15 residues. In DNA, the CDR3 is TGTGCCAGCAGCACGAGACTAGCGGGAGGGTACGAGCAGTACTTC. Translating gives CASSTRLAGGYEQYF. The complete variable domain, with remaining parts taken from reference TRBV7-9 and TRBJ2-7, reads DTGVSQNPRHKITKRGQNVTFRCDPISEHNRLYWYRQTLGQGPEFLTYFQNEAQLEKSRLLSDRFSAERPKGSFSTLEIQRTEQGDSAMYLCASSTRLAGGYEQYFGPGTRLTVT.